These 20 T cell receptor beta chains were sequenced from one sample in a study of T cell repertoires in cytomegalovirus infection (dated by TCRdb to between 2019 and 2020). The sequencer listed for this sample is Illumina HiSeq 1500. The raw public reads went through TCRdb reprocessing: fastp at Q25, MiXCR clone calling, in-frame beta chains kept. CDR3 protein sequences are deduplicated, and each keeps its most common genes and DNA. This sample comprises some 110,000 distinct CDR3 sequences, around 10% of them detected only once. The ten largest account for 31% of the sample. For these receptors, no antigen is known. Material for sequencing was PBMCs, sequenced either directly or after in vitro stimulation (not recorded which). The receptors were gathered from a human donor in good health (CMV status not recorded). Some clones in this sample may be carry-over from other donors' samples.

This clonotype appeared a few times. The chain links TRBV5-1 to TRBJ2-3, with 14 bases aligning to TRBD2. V trimming: 4 bases; J trimming: 5 bases; junction bases outside the gene matches: 6. This CDR3 is 16 amino acids long. Germline CDR1 and CDR2: SGHRS and YFSETQ. As DNA, the CDR3 is TGCGCCAGCAGCCCTGGGACTAGCGGGAGTATAGATACGCAGTATTTT. Amino acids: CASSPGTSGSIDTQYF.

This chain joins TRBV12-3 or TRBV12-4 and TRBJ1-1; D is unresolved. The ends were cut back, 3 bases at V and 5 bases at J, with 10 bases in the middle. CDR3 length: 13 amino acids. The CDR3 here is CASSLIEGTEAFF. CDR3 nucleotide sequence: TGTGCCAGCAGTTTGATAGAAGGTACTGAAGCTTTCTTT.

In its sample, this clonotype is medium-sized (0.01 to 0.1%). The chain links TRBV7-6 to TRBJ2-1, with unresolved D. Germline V gives CDR1 SGHVS, CDR2 FNYEAQ. The CDR3 contains 13 residues. V was trimmed by 2 bases and J by 10 bases, leaving 12 bases between them. CDR3 nucleotide sequence: TGTGCCAGCAGCTTATGGGATGTTAACGAGCAGTTCTTC. Translating it yields CASSLWDVNEQFF. The entire variable domain, with the rest obtained from reference TRBV7-6 and TRBJ2-1, is as follows: GAGVSQSPRYKVTKRGQDVALRCDPISGHVSLYWYRQALGQGPEFLTYFNYEAQQDKSGLPNDRFSAERPEGSISTLTIQRTEQRDSAMYRCASSLWDVNEQFFGPGTRLTVL.

This clonotype was detected many times. The chain carries TRBV12-3 or TRBV12-4 and TRBJ1-1; weak D call: TRBD1 (6 bases). V was pared by 5 bases and J by 3 bases, with 16 bases between. This CDR3 spans 15 amino acids. The CDR3 sequence is CASSPQGLKDTEAFF. The CDR3 nucleotides read TGTGCCAGCAGTCCACAGGGACTCAAGGACACTGAAGCTTTCTTT.

This clonotype has a handful of counts. The chain recombines TRBV7-2 with TRBJ2-7; no clear D gene. CDR1 is SGHTA and CDR2 is FQGNSA in the germline V gene. Trimming removed 1 base at V and 4 bases at J, with 11 bases between. This CDR3 is built from 14 residues. The CDR3 DNA reads as TGTGCCAGCAGCTTAGACTTCACAGTGTACGAGCAGTACTTC. Translated, it gives CASSLDFTVYEQYF.

This clonotype has at least ten counts. The V and J genes are TRBV6-2 or TRBV6-3 and TRBJ2-1; 10 bases map to TRBD2. Germline CDR1 is MNHEY and CDR2 is SVGEGT. The trim removed 8 bases at V and 7 bases at J, leaving 8 bases unmatched. This CDR3 is 14 amino acids long. The CDR3 DNA reads TGTGCCAGCGAATCTAGCGGGAGAACGAATGAGCAGTTCTTC. Protein sequence: CASESSGRTNEQFF.

This chain connects TRBV5-4 to TRBJ1-2; 8 bases are a match to TRBD1. J lost 2 bases, V lost 2 bases, and 5 bases had no gene match. The CDR3 sequence is 15 residues long. CDR1 is SGHNT and CDR2 is YYREEE in the germline V gene (reference sequence). For the CDR3, the DNA is TGTGCCAGCAGCTTATCGACAGGGGTAAACTATGGCTACACCTTC. Translation gives CASSLSTGVNYGYTF. Based on the CDR3 plus reference TRBV5-4 and TRBJ1-2, the full variable domain is ETGVTQSPTHLIKTRGQQVTLRCSSQSGHNTVSWYQQALGQGPQFIFQYYREEENGRGNFPPRFSGLQFPNYSSELNVNALELDDSALYLCASSLSTGVNYGYTFGSGTRLTVV.

This clonotype appeared many times. The V gene is TRBV11-1, the J gene TRBJ2-5; no definite D call. The germline V gene has CDR1 SGHAT and CDR2 FQDESV (reference sequence). V lost 5 bases and J lost 2, with 18 bases in between. The CDR3 sequence is 16 residues long. The CDR3 is CASSVYDGRLQETQYF. The CDR3 bases are TGTGCCAGCAGCGTTTACGACGGACGGTTACAAGAGACCCAGTACTTC.

The rearrangement links TRBV12-5 to TRBJ2-2; 8 bases map to TRBD2. V lost 2 bases to trimming and J lost 4 bases; unmatched junction nucleotides: 12. The CDR3 has 18 amino acids. Germline-derived CDR1 and CDR2 are LGHNT and FRNRAP. The CDR3 coding sequence is TGTGCTAGTGGTTTGCGGGTCGTGGGGACTAGACCCACCGGGGAGCTGTTTTTT. Amino acids: CASGLRVVGTRPTGELFF.

The gene calls are TRBV12-3 or TRBV12-4 and TRBJ1-5; D remains unclear. Deletions cut 6 bases from V and 0 bases from J, with 12 bases between. This CDR3 spans 15 amino acids. CDR3 in amino acids: CASSLTLYSNQPQHF. CDR3 coding DNA: TGTGCCAGCAGCCTAACCCTATATAGCAATCAGCCCCAGCATTTT.

This clonotype was seen ten or more times. The chain combines TRBV7-2 with TRBJ2-7, with D uncertain. Trimming took off 4 bases at V and 7 bases at J, with 17 bases between the two ends. Germline values: CDR1 SGHTA, CDR2 FQGNSA. The CDR3 consists of 14 residues. The chain's CDR3 is CASSYQPPSWEQYF. Here the CDR3 DNA reads TGTGCCAGCAGCTATCAGCCCCCTTCGTGGGAGCAGTACTTC.

This clonotype was counted many times. The rearrangement uses TRBV7-2 and TRBJ2-7, with D hard to call. Per the germline V gene, CDR1 is SGHTA and CDR2 is FQGNSA. Trimming removed 3 bases at V and 0 bases at J, with 9 bases between. The CDR3 is made up of 14 amino acids. The CDR3 loop is CASSLGPGSYEQYV. The CDR3 DNA is TGTGCCAGCAGCTTGGGTCCGGGCTCCTACGAGCAGTACGTC.

The chain employs TRBV12-3 or TRBV12-4 and TRBJ1-1; D gene ambiguous. CDR3 size: 13 residues. Deletions cut 9 bases from V and 3 bases from J, with 14 bases between. The CDR3 region is CASGIRRDTEAFF. The DNA for the CDR3 is TGTGCCAGTGGGATTCGGAGAGACACTGAAGCTTTCTTT.

This clonotype turned up a few times. This chain uses TRBV7-9 with TRBJ1-5; no firm D call. This CDR3 region has 16 residues. The V end was cut by 5 bases, the J end by 0 bases, with 14 bases between. CDR1 and CDR2 from the germline V gene are SEHNR and FQNEAQ (reference sequence). The CDR3 loop reads CASSPFIGSSNQPQHF. The CDR3 DNA reads TGTGCCAGCAGCCCCTTTATCGGGAGTAGCAATCAGCCCCAGCATTTT.

Written as DNA, the CDR3 is TGTGCCAGCAGCACTACAGGGGAATCCTATGGCTACACCTTC. Translated, it gives CASSTTGESYGYTF. The genes are TRBV28 and TRBJ1-2; 7 bases match TRBD1. Germline CDR1 and CDR2: MDHEN and SYDVKM. J lost 4 bases, V lost 6 bases, and 8 bases had no gene match. This CDR3 has 14 amino acids.

This clonotype is categorized as medium-sized (0.01 to 0.1%). The V call is TRBV7-8, the J call TRBJ1-5; no firm D call. Per the germline V gene, CDR1 is SGHVS and CDR2 is FQNEAQ. The CDR3 consists of 15 residues. The V end lost 1 base, the J end lost 4 bases, and 11 bases lay between the germline ends. DNA for the CDR3: TGTGCCAGCAGCTTAGGGGGTTCGAATAATCAGCCCCAGCATTTT. This sequence encodes CASSLGGSNNQPQHF.

In its sample, this clonotype was seen many times. The chain couples TRBV7-8 to TRBJ2-1, with 9 bases identical to TRBD2. Germline V lookup: CDR1 SGHVS, CDR2 FQNEAQ. This CDR3 spans 15 amino acids. Trimming cost V 5 bases and J 9 bases; bases outside gene matches: 11. In DNA form, the CDR3 reads TGTGCCAGCAGCGGTAGCGGGAGAGGGATAGGTGAGCAGTTCTTC. Its translation: CASSGSGRGIGEQFF.

In this sample, this clonotype turned up many times. The V gene is TRBV5-1, the J gene TRBJ1-2, with 8 bases fitting TRBD1. The V segment lost 0 bases and the J segment 2 bases; nucleotides outside the gene matches: 0. The CDR3 has 14 residues. Germline CDR1 reads SGHRS; CDR2 reads YFSETQ. CDR3 loop: CASSLGQGNYGYTF. For the CDR3, the DNA is TGCGCCAGCAGCTTGGGACAGGGGAACTATGGCTACACCTTC.

The chain uses TRBV15 and TRBJ2-5; D is undetermined. CDR3 length equals 14 residues. V shed 0 bases and J shed 3 bases, with 8 bases lying between them. The germline gives CDR1 LNHNV, CDR2 YYDKDF (reference sequence). CDR3 sequence (DNA): TGTGCCACCAGCAGAGATCGCGGAGAAGAGACCCAGTACTTC. It translates to CATSRDRGEETQYF.

This clonotype has only a few counts. The CDR3 coding sequence is TGTGCCACCAGTGACAAAACAGGGTACACTGAAGCTTTCTTT. It specifies CATSDKTGYTEAFF. The genes are TRBV24-1 and TRBJ1-1, with D tentatively TRBD1 (6 bases). The V end lost 4 bases, the J end lost 3 bases, and 11 bases lay between the germline ends. The germline gives CDR1 KGHDR, CDR2 SFDVKD. The CDR3 is 14 residues long.